This T cell receptor beta chain was sequenced in a study of blood T cell repertoires in COVID-19. Across the study: COVID-19 samples from acute and convalescent phases originated in the United States, Italy and Spain. Sample material is recorded as cDNA or gDNA derived from T cells, B-cell-depleted T cells, or PBMCs.

In the authors' workflow: Nucleated cell counts were estimated from reference gene primer amplification. TCRdb keeps only in-frame clones here, not all; method: immunoSEQ multiplex PCR. V and J calls and clone size come straight from that table; D and trimming were deduced from the DNA. The repertoire holds approximately 70,000 clones, with approximately 89% as singletons. The CDR3 runs 13 residues. Germline V lookup: CDR1 GTSNPN, CDR2 SVGIG (reference sequence). The V end was cut by 5 bases, the J end by 0 bases, with 8 bases between. This TCR came from a woman aged 55-69 years with active COVID-19. Specimen: peripheral blood. The chain employs TRBV30 and TRBJ1-3; no clear D gene. The CDR3 coding sequence is TGTGCCTGGTCAGTGATCTCTGGAAACACCATATATTTT. This codes for CAWSVISGNTIYF.